The entry below gives a single T cell receptor beta chain sequence along with its context. Its antigen is not identified. The assay was immunoSEQ multiplex PCR, and TCRdb's table has in-frame clones only and misses some. The sample has approximately 180,000 clones; approximately 90% are singletons. The CDR3 sequence is 15 residues long. V shed 4 bases and J shed 6 bases, with 17 bases lying between them. CDR1 is SGHNT and CDR2 is YYREEE in the germline V gene (reference sequence). This sample was included in a study of T cell responses to AZD1222 COVID-19 vaccine. Notes on the study in general: Spike as a whole was targeted by vaccine-associated CD4 TCRs, dominant at 160-218 and 743-854. Repertoire collection took place solely once the T cell response had peaked.

The gene calls are TRBV5-4 and TRBJ1-5; possible D gene TRBD1, 6 bases. The sequences come from peripheral blood, collected on day 0 of AZD1222 vaccination. The origin of this receptor is an adult in good health. The CDR3 DNA reads as TGTGCCAGCAGCAGGGACGGGGGGGGCGGTCAGCCCCAGCATTTT. It is translated as CASSRDGGGGQPQHF. Together with reference TRBV5-4 and TRBJ1-5, the CDR3 gives the full variable domain: ETGVTQSPTHLIKTRGQQVTLRCSSQSGHNTVSWYQQALGQGPQFIFQYYREEENGRGNFPPRFSGLQFPNYSSELNVNALELDDSALYLCASSRDGGGGQPQHFGDGTRLSIL.